This TCR beta chain was retrieved from a study of T cell clonality in common variable immunodeficiency. Study observations and caveats: Reportedly, TCR beta sequences from common variable immunodeficiency showed fewer deletions and N-nucleotide insertions.

There are many counts of this clone. No antigen is known for it. With the read ending 3 residues before the CDR3 end, the germline J gene is used to fill in that end. Blood samples were heparinized, 5 to 8 ml per donor. The assay was immunoSEQ multiplex PCR, and TCRdb's table has in-frame clones only and misses some. The specimen gives about 55,000 clones without singletons; the ten biggest hold 0.83%. This CDR3 has 14 residues. Unmatched junction bases numbered 5, after V lost 5 bases and J lost 4 bases. Germline V gene sequence: CDR1 SGHVS, CDR2 FQNEAQ. The sample was peripheral blood mononuclear cells. The sequence was collected from a person between 18 and 75 years old in good health. The chain employs TRBV7-8 and TRBJ2-1; 7 bases map to TRBD1. CDR3 DNA (partial): TGTGCCAGCAGCGACGGGACAGATTACAATGAG. As protein: CASSDGTDYNE. The complete CDR3 sequence is CASSDGTDYNEQFF.